The clone carrying this T cell receptor (beta chain) was seen a single time. Its antigen is unidentified. The CDR3 sequence is 16 residues long. The V and J ends lost 5 bases and 5 bases, in that order; junction bases with no gene match: 9. Germline V gene lookup returns CDR1 SGHRS and CDR2 YFSETQ. This sample was taken from a study of tumor-infiltrating lymphocytes in localized non-small cell lung cancer. About the study: Tumor tissue and non-adjacent uninvolved lung came from each patient.

Study-wide results and limits: TCRbeta sequencing showed higher T cell infiltration in tumors than uninvolved lung. No link was found between tumor T-cell fraction and recurrence-free survival. Different pieces of the same tissue went to different assays, confounding technical variation with intratumor heterogeneity.

TCRdb's copy holds only in-frame clones and misses some; the assay was immunoSEQ multiplex PCR. In the table there are under 15,000 clones, 60% to 85% of which are singletons. This clonotype was obtained from a human donor with non-small cell lung cancer. The chain recombines TRBV5-1 with TRBJ2-3, with 12 bases matching TRBD2. Sequencing was performed on lung tumor tissue. The CDR3 region is CASSLLPGLAGDTQYF. The CDR3 bases are TGCGCCAGCAGTCTCCTTCCGGGACTAGCGGGAGATACGCAGTATTTT.